This T cell receptor beta chain was sequenced during a study of blood T cells in healthy people across ages. Whole-study results and caveats: Diversity of TCR beta per million T cells declined in a roughly linear way with age.

Worth noting for this clonotype: Antigen: not known.

J was trimmed by 6 bases and V by 7 bases; bases with no gene match: 2. Germline V CDR1 and CDR2: SGHRS, YFSETQ. The CDR3 has 11 amino acids. Sample-barcoded 5' priming and a J-beta primer mix drove a second PCR of 7 to 11 cycles. TCRdb itself ran the 5' RACE reads through MiXCR, one entry per CDR3 protein. The sample has 800,000 or so distinct CDR3 sequences, more than 20% seen once. This sample was shared with a second study, whose subject was T cells of mothers and their children. From that second work: Each child gave 2.5 million to 3.5 million TCR beta CDR3 reads (each mother, over 8.5 million). Related and unrelated pairs show TCR recombination output that thymic selection shapes similarly.

Sequenced material: blood. This chain joins TRBV5-1 and TRBJ2-3, with 7 bases identical to TRBD2. The sequence derives from a boy aged 5-17 years in good health. The CDR3 nucleotides are TGCGCCAGCGGAGCGGGGGATACGCAGTATTTT. Its translation is CASGAGDTQYF.